This T cell receptor (beta chain) originates from a study of T cells in Graves' hyperthyroidism and ophthalmopathy. General study findings and limits: The majority of expanded thyroid clonotypes above 0.001 also appeared in blood.

As regards this clonotype: What it binds is unknown. Compared with germline, one end of the junction differs, possibly owing to a read error.

The investigators amplified TCR beta CDR3 regions from RNA transcripts. RT-PCR in the first round (using the HTBI primer set) targeted the TCR CDR3. From the multiplex PCR reads, TCRdb called clonotypes with MiXCR, one entry per CDR3 protein. The data hold around 290,000 distinct CDR3 sequences, with about a sixth observed a single time. Disease duration was under 3 months in the ophthalmopathy patients, who also had a Clinical Activity Score of at least 3 and a NOSPECS grade of at least 4. Fresh peripheral blood, approximately 10 ml, was the source of the PBMCs. CDR1 and CDR2 (germline): SGHRS, YFSETQ. This CDR3 spans 16 amino acids.

The clonotype originates from a woman in her fifties or sixties with Graves' ophthalmopathy. The chain links TRBV5-1 to TRBJ1-4; 8 bases align to TRBD1. The source material was blood. The CDR3 nucleotides read TGTGCCAGCAGCGAGGCAGGGGGCAGGTCTAATGAAAAACTGTTTTTT. This sequence encodes CASSEAGGRSNEKLFF. The full variable domain, with the rest looked up from reference TRBV5-1 and TRBJ1-4, is KAGVTQTPRYLIKTRGQQVTLSCSPISGHRSVSWYQQTPGQGLQFLFEYFSETQRNKGNFPGRFSGRQFSNSRSEMNVSTLELGDSALYLCASSEAGGRSNEKLFFGSGTQLSVL.